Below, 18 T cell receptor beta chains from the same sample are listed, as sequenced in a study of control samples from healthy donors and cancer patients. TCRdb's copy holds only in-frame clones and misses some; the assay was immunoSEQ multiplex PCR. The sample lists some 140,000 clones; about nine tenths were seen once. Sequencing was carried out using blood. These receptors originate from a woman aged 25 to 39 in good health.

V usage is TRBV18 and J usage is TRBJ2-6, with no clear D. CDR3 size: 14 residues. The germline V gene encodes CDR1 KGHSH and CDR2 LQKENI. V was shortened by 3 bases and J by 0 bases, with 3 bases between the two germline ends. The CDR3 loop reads CASSPYSGANVLTF. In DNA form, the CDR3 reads TGTGCCAGCTCACCCTACTCTGGGGCCAACGTCCTGACTTTC.

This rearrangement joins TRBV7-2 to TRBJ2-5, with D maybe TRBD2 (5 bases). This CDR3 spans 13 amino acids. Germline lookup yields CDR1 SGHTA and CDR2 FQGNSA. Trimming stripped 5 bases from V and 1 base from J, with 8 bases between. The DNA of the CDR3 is TGTGCCAGCAGCCCGGGATTCCAAGAGACCCAGTACTTC. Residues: CASSPGFQETQYF.

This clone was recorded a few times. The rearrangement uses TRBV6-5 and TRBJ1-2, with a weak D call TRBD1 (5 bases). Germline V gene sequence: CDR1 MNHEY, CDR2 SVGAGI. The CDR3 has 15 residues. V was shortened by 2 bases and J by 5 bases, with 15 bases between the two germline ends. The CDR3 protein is CASSYEAATVYGYTF. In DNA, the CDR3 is TGTGCCAGCAGTTACGAGGCCGCGACAGTATATGGCTACACCTTC.

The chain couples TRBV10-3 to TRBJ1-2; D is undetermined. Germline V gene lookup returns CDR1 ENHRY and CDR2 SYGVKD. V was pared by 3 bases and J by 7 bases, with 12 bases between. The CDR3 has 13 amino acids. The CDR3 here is CAISDWGWAGYTF. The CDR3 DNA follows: TGTGCCATCAGTGATTGGGGATGGGCTGGCTACACCTTC.

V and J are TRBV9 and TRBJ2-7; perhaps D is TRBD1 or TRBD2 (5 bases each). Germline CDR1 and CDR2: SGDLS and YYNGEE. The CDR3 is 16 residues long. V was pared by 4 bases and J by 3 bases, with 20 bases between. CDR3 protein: CASSPSAGAGGYEQYF. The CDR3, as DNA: TGTGCCAGCAGCCCCTCCGCTGGGGCAGGAGGCTACGAGCAGTACTTC.

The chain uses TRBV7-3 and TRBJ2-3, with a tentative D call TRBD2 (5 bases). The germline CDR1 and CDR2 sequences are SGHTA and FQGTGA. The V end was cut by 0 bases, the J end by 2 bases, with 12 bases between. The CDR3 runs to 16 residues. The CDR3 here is CASSLTPSLITDTQYF. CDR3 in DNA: TGTGCCAGCAGCTTAACCCCTAGCTTAATCACAGATACGCAGTATTTT.

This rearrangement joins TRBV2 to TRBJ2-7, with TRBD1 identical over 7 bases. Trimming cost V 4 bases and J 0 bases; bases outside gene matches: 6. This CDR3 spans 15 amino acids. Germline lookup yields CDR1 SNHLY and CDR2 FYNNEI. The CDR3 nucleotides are TGTGCCAGCAGTGCTAGGACAGGTAGCTCCTACGAGCAGTACTTC. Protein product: CASSARTGSSYEQYF. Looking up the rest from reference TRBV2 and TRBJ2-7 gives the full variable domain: EPEVTQTPSHQVTQMGQEVILRCVPISNHLYFYWYRQILGQKVEFLVSFYNNEISEKSEIFDDQFSVERPDGSNFTLKIRSTKLEDSAMYFCASSARTGSSYEQYFGPGTRLTVT.

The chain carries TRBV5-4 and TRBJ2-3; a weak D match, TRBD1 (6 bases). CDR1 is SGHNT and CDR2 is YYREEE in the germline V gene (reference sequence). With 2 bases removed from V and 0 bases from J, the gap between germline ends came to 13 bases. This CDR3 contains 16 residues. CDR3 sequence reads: CASSLDWDTSTDTQYF. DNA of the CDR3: TGTGCCAGCAGCTTAGACTGGGACACAAGCACAGATACGCAGTATTTT.

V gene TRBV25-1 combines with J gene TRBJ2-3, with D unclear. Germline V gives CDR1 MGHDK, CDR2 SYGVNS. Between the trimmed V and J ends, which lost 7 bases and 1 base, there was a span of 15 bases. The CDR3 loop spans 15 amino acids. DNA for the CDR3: TGTGCCAGCAAGGGATCGGGTGCCCGCACAGATACGCAGTATTTT. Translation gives CASKGSGARTDTQYF.

Written as DNA, the CDR3 is TGCGCCAGCAGCCTTTCTCGGGACACCACCTACGAGCAGTACTTC. Protein: CASSLSRDTTYEQYF. The gene calls are TRBV4-1 and TRBJ2-7; tentatively, D is TRBD1 (6 bases). This CDR3 is 15 amino acids long. The ends were cut back, 4 bases at V and 2 bases at J, with 15 bases in the middle. CDR1 MGHRA and CDR2 YSYEKL come from the germline V gene.

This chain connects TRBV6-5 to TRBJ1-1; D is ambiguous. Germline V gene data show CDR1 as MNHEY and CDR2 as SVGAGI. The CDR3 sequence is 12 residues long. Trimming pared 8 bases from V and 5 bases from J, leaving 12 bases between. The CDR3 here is CASQRSGTEAFF. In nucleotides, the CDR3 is TGTGCCAGCCAAAGGTCTGGTACTGAAGCTTTCTTT.

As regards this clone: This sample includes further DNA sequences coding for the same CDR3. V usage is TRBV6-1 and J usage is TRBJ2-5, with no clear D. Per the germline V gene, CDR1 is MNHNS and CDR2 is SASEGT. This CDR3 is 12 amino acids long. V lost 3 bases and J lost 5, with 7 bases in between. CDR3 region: CASSDLGETQYF. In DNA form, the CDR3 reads TGTGCCAGCAGTGACCTTGGGGAGACCCAGTACTTC.

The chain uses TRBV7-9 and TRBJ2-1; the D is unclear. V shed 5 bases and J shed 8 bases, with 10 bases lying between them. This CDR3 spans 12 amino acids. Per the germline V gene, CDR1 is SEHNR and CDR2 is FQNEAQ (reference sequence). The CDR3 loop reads CASSDRSYEQFF. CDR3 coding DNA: TGTGCCAGCAGCGACCGCAGTTATGAGCAGTTCTTC.

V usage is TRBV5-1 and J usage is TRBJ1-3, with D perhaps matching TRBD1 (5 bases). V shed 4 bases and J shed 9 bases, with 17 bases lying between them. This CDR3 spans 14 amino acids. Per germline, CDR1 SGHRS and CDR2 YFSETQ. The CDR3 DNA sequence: TGCGCCAGCAGCCAGACCGAGGAGGGGCCCACCATATATTTT. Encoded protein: CASSQTEEGPTIYF.

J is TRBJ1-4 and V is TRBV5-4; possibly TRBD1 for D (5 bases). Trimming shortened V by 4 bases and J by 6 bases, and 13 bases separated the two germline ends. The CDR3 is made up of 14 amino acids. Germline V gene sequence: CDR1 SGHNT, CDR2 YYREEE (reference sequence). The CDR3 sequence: CASSVGLGDEKLFF. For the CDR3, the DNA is TGTGCCAGCAGCGTGGGGCTCGGGGATGAAAAACTGTTTTTT.

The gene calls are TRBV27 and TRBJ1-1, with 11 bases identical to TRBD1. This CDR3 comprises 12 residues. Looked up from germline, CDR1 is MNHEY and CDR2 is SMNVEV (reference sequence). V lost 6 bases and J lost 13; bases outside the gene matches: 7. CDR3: CASRTGTGGLFF. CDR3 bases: TGTGCCAGCAGAACCGGGACAGGGGGTCTTTTCTTT.

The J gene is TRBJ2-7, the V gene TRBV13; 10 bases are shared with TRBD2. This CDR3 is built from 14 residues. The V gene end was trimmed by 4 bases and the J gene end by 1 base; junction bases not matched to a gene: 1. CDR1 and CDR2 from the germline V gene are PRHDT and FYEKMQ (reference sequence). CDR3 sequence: CASSSTSGSYEQYF. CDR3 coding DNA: TGTGCCAGCAGCTCGACTAGCGGGTCCTACGAGCAGTACTTC.

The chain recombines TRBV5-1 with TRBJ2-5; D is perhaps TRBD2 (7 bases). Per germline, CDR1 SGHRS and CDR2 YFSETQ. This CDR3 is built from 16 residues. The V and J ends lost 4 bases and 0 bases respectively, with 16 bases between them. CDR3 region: CASSLGRGGHQETQYF. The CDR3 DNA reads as TGCGCCAGCAGCCTGGGACGCGGGGGCCACCAAGAGACCCAGTACTTC.